This T cell receptor (beta chain) was retrieved from a study of blood T cell repertoires in COVID-19. Study details: COVID-19 samples collected from the United States, Italy and Spain covered acute and convalescent phases. Nucleic acid was either cDNA or gDNA, and it came from T cells, B-cell-depleted T cells, or PBMCs.

As handled by the study authors: Counts of nucleated cells, estimated from reference gene primer amplification, were obtained. Profiled with immunoSEQ multiplex PCR; TCRdb holds only in-frame clones, not every one. Clone size and V and J calls were adopted from that table, with D and trimming inferred from the DNA. There are some 200,000 clones in the sample; roughly 80% occur only once, and roughly 20% lies in the top ten. The trim removed 4 bases at V and 4 bases at J, leaving 12 bases unmatched. This CDR3 has 16 amino acids. Germline-derived CDR1 and CDR2 are SGHNT and YENEEA. The chain employs TRBV11-3 and TRBJ1-2, with 7 bases lining up with TRBD1. The sequenced sample consisted of peripheral blood. The sequence came from an elderly woman with active or convalescent COVID-19. The CDR3 DNA reads TGTGCCAGCAGCTATGGGACAGCCCTCCCCCGCTATGGCTACACCTTC. Translation gives CASSYGTALPRYGYTF.